A selection of T cell receptor beta chains follows, all from one sample in a study of identical twins. TCRdb reprocessed the 5' RACE reads via MiXCR and lists one record per CDR3 protein. Of approximately 500,000 distinct CDR3 sequences listed, around 24% are singletons. The sample also formed part of further work on T cells expressing NK-cell markers.

The sample comprised CD4+ T cells sorted from blood. The source of these receptors is a young woman in good health. Both conserved end residues are part of each CDR3. The order of the fields is V gene, CDR3 protein.

TRBV20-1 CSARALELGYTF
TRBV3-1 CASSQDIEPAYNEQFF
TRBV12-3/TRBV12-4 CASSFQGAIEAFF
TRBV12-3/TRBV12-4 CASSFWGSPLHF
TRBV29-1 CSVGGQGADYTF
TRBV16 CASSQSQNNYGYTF
TRBV7-2 CASSSGPKEQFF
TRBV5-1 CASSPATGLAETQYF
TRBV12-3/TRBV12-4 CASRSQGFSSYNEQFF
TRBV2 CASRQGREYEQYF
TRBV7-8 CASSLEGSAVYNEQFF
TRBV20-1 CSARQGRRTEAFF
TRBV12-3/TRBV12-4 CASSFRATGELFF
TRBV11-1 CASSLVTFLDRAYNEQFF
TRBV10-2 CASSELDYSYEQYF
TRBV9 CASSEGWGGITDTQYF
TRBV27 CASSLSGHNEQFF
TRBV15 CATSRDTTAYEQYF
TRBV5-1 CASSAQGGGNQPQHF
TRBV20-1 CSARLPAGAQETQYF
TRBV28 CASSFGALYEQYF
TRBV19 CASIGQGGSPLHF
TRBV7-9 CASSPSIRTYQETQYF
TRBV12-3/TRBV12-4 CASSSGQGGGQPQHF
TRBV12-3/TRBV12-4 CASSPRTGVGTEAFF
TRBV5-4 CASSDVIWHDSGANVLTF
TRBV25-1 CASSPGTSAYDTGELFF
TRBV7-9 CASSLWPEEAFF
TRBV12-3/TRBV12-4 CASSFTVLAKNIQYF
TRBV12-3/TRBV12-4 CASSILTGSLQFF
TRBV20-1 CSARDTLTEQFF
TRBV29-1 CSVGQTYNEQFF
TRBV4-2 CASSQDRTSGYEQYF
TRBV5-1 CASSAYSTDTQYF
TRBV12-3/TRBV12-4 CASSPDPLRANVLTF
TRBV20-1 CSARTQGDYEQYF
TRBV5-1 CASSLGLVTTDTQYF
TRBV13 CASSLIAGSYNEQFF
TRBV11-1 CASSSLWGTPPGGSEQYF
TRBV18 CASSPGTGSLFGYTF
TRBV12-3/TRBV12-4 CASSFTSLGETQYF
TRBV18 CASSPTDTQYF
TRBV14 CASSRVPLEQYF
TRBV3-1 CASSQVGLATDTQYF
TRBV5-6 CASSFGRDPYEQYF
TRBV20-1 CSALPGYSSYNEQFF
TRBV29-1 CSVAGGSTDTQYF
TRBV12-3/TRBV12-4 CASTPQSSQPQHF
TRBV5-5 CASSLVGGQKAYEQYF
TRBV6-5 CASSYNHGTGTEAFF
TRBV5-1 CASSLAAGPYEQYF